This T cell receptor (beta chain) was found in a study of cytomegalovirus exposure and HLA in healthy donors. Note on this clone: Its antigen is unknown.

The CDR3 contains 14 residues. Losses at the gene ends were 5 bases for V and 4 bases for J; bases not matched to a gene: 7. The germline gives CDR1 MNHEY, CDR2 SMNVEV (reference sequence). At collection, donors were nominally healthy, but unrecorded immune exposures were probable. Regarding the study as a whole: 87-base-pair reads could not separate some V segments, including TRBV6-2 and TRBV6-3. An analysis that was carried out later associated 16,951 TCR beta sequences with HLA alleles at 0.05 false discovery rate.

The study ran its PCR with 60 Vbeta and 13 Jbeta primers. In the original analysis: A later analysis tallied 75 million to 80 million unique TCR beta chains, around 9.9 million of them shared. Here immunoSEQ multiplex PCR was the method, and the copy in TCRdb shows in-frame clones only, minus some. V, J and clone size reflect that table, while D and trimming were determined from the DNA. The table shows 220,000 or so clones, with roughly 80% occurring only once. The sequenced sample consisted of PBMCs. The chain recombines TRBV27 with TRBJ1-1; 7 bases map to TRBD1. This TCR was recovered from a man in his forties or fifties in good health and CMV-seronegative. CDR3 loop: CASSPTGFGTEAFF. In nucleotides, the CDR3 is TGTGCCAGCAGTCCGACAGGGTTCGGCACTGAAGCTTTCTTT.